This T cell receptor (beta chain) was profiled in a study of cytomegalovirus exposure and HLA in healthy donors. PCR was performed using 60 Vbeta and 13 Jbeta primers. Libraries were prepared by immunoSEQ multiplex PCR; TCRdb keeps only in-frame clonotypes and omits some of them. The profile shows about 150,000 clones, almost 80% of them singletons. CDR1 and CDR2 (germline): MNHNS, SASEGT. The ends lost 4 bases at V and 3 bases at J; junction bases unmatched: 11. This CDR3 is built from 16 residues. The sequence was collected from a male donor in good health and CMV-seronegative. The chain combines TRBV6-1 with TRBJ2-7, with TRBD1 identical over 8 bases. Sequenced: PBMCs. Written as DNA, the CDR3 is TGTGCCAGCAGTGCCCCCGGACAGGGTTCCCTCTACGAGCAGTACTTC. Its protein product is CASSAPGQGSLYEQYF.